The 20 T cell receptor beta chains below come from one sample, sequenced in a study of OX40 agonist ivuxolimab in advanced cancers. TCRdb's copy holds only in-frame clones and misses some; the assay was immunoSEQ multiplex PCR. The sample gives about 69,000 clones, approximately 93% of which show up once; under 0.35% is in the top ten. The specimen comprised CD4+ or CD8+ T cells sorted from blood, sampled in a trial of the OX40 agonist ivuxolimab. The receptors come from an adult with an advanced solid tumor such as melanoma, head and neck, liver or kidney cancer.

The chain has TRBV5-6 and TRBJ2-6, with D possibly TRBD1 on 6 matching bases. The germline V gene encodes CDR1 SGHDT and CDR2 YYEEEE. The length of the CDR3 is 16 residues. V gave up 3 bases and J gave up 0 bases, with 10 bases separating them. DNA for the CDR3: TGTGCCAGCAGCTACGGACAGTACTCTGGGGCCAACGTCCTGACTTTC. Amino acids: CASSYGQYSGANVLTF.

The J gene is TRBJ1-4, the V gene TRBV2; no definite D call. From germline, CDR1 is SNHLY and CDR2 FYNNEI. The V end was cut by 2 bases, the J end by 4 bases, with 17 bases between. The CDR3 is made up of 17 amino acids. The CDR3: CASSERRGLGDNEKLFF. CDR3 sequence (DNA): TGTGCCAGCAGTGAACGTCGAGGGTTGGGAGATAATGAAAAACTGTTTTTT. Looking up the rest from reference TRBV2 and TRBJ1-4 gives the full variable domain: EPEVTQTPSHQVTQMGQEVILRCVPISNHLYFYWYRQILGQKVEFLVSFYNNEISEKSEIFDDQFSVERPDGSNFTLKIRSTKLEDSAMYFCASSERRGLGDNEKLFFGSGTQLSVL.

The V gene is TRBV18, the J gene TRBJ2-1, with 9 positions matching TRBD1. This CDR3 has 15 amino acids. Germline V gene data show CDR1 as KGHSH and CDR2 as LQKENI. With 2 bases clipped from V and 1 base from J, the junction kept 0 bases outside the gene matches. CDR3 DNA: TGTGCCAGCTCACCAGGGACAGGGTCCTACAATGAGCAGTTCTTC. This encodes CASSPGTGSYNEQFF.

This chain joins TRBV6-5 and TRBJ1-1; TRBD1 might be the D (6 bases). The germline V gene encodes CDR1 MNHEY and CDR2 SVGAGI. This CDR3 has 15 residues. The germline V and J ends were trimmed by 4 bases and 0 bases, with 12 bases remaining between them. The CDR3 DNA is TGTGCCAGCAGTTCGACCGGGACAATGAACACTGAAGCTTTCTTT. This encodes CASSSTGTMNTEAFF.

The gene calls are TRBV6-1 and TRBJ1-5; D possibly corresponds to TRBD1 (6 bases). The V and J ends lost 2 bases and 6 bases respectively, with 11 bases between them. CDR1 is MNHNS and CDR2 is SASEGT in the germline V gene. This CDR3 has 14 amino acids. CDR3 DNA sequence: TGTGCCAGCAGTGAAAGAAGGGGGGGTCAGCCCCAGCATTTT. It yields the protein CASSERRGGQPQHF.

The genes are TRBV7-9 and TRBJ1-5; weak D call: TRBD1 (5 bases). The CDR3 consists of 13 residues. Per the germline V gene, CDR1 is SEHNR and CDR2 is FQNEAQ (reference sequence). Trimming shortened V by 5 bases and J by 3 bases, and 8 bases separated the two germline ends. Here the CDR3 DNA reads TGTGCCAGCAGCATCAGGGACAATCAGCCCCAGCATTTT. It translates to CASSIRDNQPQHF.

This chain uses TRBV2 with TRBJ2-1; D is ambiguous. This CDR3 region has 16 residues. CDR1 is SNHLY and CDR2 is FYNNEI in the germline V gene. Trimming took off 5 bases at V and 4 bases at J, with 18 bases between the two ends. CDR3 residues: CASSLRTTPLYNEQFF. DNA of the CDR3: TGTGCCAGCAGTCTTCGCACGACACCTCTGTACAATGAGCAGTTCTTC.

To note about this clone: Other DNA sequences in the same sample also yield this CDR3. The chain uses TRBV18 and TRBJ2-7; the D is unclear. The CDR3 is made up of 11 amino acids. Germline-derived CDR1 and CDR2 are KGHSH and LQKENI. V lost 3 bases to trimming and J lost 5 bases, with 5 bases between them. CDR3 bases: TGTGCCAGCTCACCCAAGGACGAGCAGTACTTC. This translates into CASSPKDEQYF.

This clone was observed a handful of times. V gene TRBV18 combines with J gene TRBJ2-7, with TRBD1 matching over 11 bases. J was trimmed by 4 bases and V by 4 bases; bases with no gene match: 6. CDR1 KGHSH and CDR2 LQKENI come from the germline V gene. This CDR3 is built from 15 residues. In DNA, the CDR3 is TGTGCCAGCTCACGGGGGACAGGGGGAGGTTACGAGCAGTACTTC. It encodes CASSRGTGGGYEQYF.

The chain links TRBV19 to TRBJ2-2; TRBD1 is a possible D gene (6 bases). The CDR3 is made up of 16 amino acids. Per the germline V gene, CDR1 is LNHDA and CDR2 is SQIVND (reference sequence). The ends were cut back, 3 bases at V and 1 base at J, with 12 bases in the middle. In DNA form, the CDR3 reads TGTGCCAGTAGTATTTGGGGGCGCGGGAACACCGGGGAGCTGTTTTTT. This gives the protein CASSIWGRGNTGELFF.

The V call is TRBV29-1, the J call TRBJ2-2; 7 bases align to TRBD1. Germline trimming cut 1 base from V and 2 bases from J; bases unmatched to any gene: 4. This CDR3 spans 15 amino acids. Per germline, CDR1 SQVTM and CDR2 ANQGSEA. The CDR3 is CSVEGGQVNTGELFF. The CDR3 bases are TGCAGCGTTGAAGGTGGACAGGTTAACACCGGGGAGCTGTTTTTT.

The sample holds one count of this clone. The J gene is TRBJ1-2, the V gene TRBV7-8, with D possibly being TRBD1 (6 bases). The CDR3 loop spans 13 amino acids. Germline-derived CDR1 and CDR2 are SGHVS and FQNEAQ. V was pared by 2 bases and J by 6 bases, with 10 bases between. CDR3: CASSLSRGDGYTF. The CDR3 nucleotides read TGTGCCAGCAGCTTAAGCAGGGGAGATGGCTACACCTTC.

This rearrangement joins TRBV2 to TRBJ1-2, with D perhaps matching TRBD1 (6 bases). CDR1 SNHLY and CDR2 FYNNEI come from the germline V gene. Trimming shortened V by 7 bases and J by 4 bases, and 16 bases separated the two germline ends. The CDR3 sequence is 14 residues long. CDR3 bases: TGTGCCAGCACCATGGGGGGCGCCGGCTATGGCTACACCTTC. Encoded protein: CASTMGGAGYGYTF.

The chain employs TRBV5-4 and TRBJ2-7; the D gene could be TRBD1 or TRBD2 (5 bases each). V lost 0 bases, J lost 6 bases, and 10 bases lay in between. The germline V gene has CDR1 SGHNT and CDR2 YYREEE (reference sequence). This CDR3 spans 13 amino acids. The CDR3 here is CASSLAGASEQYF. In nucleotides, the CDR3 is TGTGCCAGCAGCTTGGCCGGGGCGTCCGAGCAGTACTTC.

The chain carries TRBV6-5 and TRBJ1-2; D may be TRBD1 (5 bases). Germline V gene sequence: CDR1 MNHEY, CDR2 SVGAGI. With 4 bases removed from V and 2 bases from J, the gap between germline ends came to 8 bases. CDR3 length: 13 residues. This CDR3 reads CASSLQENYGYTF. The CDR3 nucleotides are TGTGCCAGCAGTTTACAGGAAAACTATGGCTACACCTTC.

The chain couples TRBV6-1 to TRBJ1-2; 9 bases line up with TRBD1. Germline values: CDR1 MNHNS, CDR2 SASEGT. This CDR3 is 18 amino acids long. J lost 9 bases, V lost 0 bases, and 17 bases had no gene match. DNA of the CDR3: TGTGCCAGCAGTGAAGCTCTAACCCAACCGGGACAGGGTAGTAGCTACACCTTC. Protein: CASSEALTQPGQGSSYTF.

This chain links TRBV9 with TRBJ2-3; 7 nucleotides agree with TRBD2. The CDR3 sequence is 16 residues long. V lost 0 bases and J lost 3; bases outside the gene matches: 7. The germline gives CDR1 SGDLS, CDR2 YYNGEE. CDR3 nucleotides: TGTGCCAGCAGCGTAGTCGCGGGAGATCGGACAGATACGCAGTATTTT. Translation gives CASSVVAGDRTDTQYF.

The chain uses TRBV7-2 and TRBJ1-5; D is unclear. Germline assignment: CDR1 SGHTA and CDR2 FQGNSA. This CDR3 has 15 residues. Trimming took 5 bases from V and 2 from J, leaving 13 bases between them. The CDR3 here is CASSPRTARNQPQHF. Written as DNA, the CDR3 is TGTGCCAGCAGCCCCCGTACTGCGCGCAATCAGCCCCAGCATTTT.

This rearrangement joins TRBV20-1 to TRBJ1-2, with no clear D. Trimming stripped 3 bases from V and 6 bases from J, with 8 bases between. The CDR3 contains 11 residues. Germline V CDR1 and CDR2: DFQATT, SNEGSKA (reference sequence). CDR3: CSASRGDGYTF. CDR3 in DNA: TGCAGTGCTAGTAGAGGAGATGGCTACACCTTC.

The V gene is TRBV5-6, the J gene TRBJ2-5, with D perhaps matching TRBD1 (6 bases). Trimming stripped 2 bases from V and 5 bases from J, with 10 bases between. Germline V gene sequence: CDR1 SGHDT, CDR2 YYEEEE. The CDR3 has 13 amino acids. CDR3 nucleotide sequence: TGTGCCAGCAGCTTCGGGCAGGGGGAGACCCAGTACTTC. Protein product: CASSFGQGETQYF.